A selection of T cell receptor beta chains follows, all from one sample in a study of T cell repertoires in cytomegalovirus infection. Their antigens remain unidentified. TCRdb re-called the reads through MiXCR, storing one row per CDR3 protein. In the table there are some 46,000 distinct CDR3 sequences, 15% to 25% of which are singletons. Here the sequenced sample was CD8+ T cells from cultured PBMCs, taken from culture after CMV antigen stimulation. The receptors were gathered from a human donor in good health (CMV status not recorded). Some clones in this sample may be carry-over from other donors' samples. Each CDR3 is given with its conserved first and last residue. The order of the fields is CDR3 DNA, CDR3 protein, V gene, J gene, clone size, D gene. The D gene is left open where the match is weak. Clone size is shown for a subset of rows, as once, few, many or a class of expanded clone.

CDR3nt: TGTGCCTGGCAACCGGGACAATCGGCCACTGAAGCTTTCTTT
CDR3aa: CAWQPGQSATEAFF
v_gene: TRBV30
j_gene: TRBJ1-1
abundance: -
d_gene: -

CDR3nt: TGTGCCAGCAGCCCAGGACAGGGGCGAACTTCCTACGAGCAGTACTTC
CDR3aa: CASSPGQGRTSYEQYF
v_gene: TRBV12-3/TRBV12-4
j_gene: TRBJ2-7
abundance: many
d_gene: TRBD1

CDR3nt: TGCGCCAGCAGCTCGCAATTGACGCAGCCTGAGCAGTTCTTC
CDR3aa: CASSSQLTQPEQFF
v_gene: TRBV4-3
j_gene: TRBJ2-1
abundance: few
d_gene: -

CDR3nt: TGTGCCAGCTCCCCTCCGGGACTGTCCACCGGGGAGCTGTTTTTT
CDR3aa: CASSPPGLSTGELFF
v_gene: TRBV7-3
j_gene: TRBJ2-2
abundance: many
d_gene: -

CDR3nt: TGTGCCAGCAGCCAAGGAGTGGGGACAGGGGACGAGCAGTACTTC
CDR3aa: CASSQGVGTGDEQYF
v_gene: TRBV4-2
j_gene: TRBJ2-7
abundance: -
d_gene: TRBD1

CDR3nt: TGTGCCAGCGCGGGGAAGGGGGCAGGTACTGAAGCTTTCTTT
CDR3aa: CASAGKGAGTEAFF
v_gene: TRBV9
j_gene: TRBJ1-1
abundance: -
d_gene: TRBD1

CDR3nt: TGCAGCGCCTTCCGGGACGAAGGGATTCAGTACTTC
CDR3aa: CSAFRDEGIQYF
v_gene: TRBV29-1
j_gene: TRBJ2-4
abundance: -
d_gene: -

CDR3nt: TGTGCCAGCACCTCATCCGGGACCGTAAACACTGAAGCTTTCTTT
CDR3aa: CASTSSGTVNTEAFF
v_gene: TRBV12-3/TRBV12-4
j_gene: TRBJ1-1
abundance: -
d_gene: -

CDR3nt: TGTGCCAGCAGTTTGGGGGGGGCAACCTGGGAGACCCAGTACTTC
CDR3aa: CASSLGGATWETQYF
v_gene: TRBV27
j_gene: TRBJ2-5
abundance: few
d_gene: -

CDR3nt: TGTGCCAGCAGTTCGCGACTCTTAGGGTCCACAGATACGCAGTATTTT
CDR3aa: CASSSRLLGSTDTQYF
v_gene: TRBV6-5
j_gene: TRBJ2-3
abundance: many
d_gene: -

CDR3nt: TGTGCCAGCAGCTTAGACACGTCGACAGGCCTCCCGAAAAAACTGTTTTTT
CDR3aa: CASSLDTSTGLPKKLFF
v_gene: TRBV7-9
j_gene: TRBJ1-4
abundance: many
d_gene: -

CDR3nt: TGTGCCAGTAGTATTTTGAATCCTAACTATGGCTACACCTTC
CDR3aa: CASSILNPNYGYTF
v_gene: TRBV19
j_gene: TRBJ1-2
abundance: -
d_gene: -

CDR3nt: TGTGCCAGCAGCTCCCGTCCCAACGACGGGGCCAACGTCCTGACTTTC
CDR3aa: CASSSRPNDGANVLTF
v_gene: TRBV7-3
j_gene: TRBJ2-6
abundance: many
d_gene: -

CDR3nt: TGTGCCATCCGAGGAATAGACTCTGGAAACACCATATATTTT
CDR3aa: CAIRGIDSGNTIYF
v_gene: TRBV12-3/TRBV12-4
j_gene: TRBJ1-3
abundance: few
d_gene: -

CDR3nt: TGTGCCAGCAGCTTGGAAGTCGTCTCCTACGAGCAGTACTTC
CDR3aa: CASSLEVVSYEQYF
v_gene: TRBV7-9
j_gene: TRBJ2-7
abundance: many
d_gene: -

CDR3nt: TGTGCCAGCATCCTCGGCGGTGAGGGCTTAGAGGAAAAACTGTTTTTT
CDR3aa: CASILGGEGLEEKLFF
v_gene: TRBV2
j_gene: TRBJ1-4
abundance: -
d_gene: -

CDR3nt: TGTGCCAGCAGCTTGGATAGCAGGGGATACAATGAGCAGTTCTTC
CDR3aa: CASSLDSRGYNEQFF
v_gene: TRBV5-6
j_gene: TRBJ2-1
abundance: many
d_gene: -

CDR3nt: TGTGCCAGCAGCCCCGGGGGCAGGGATGGGTACGAGCAGTACTTC
CDR3aa: CASSPGGRDGYEQYF
v_gene: TRBV7-9
j_gene: TRBJ2-7
abundance: few
d_gene: -

CDR3nt: TGTGCCAGCAGTTACTCAAAGACAACCGGGGAGCTGTTTTTT
CDR3aa: CASSYSKTTGELFF
v_gene: TRBV6-5
j_gene: TRBJ2-2
abundance: -
d_gene: -

CDR3nt: TGTGCCACAGGGGTCACCGGGGAGCTGTTTTTT
CDR3aa: CATGVTGELFF
v_gene: TRBV24-1
j_gene: TRBJ2-2
abundance: -
d_gene: -

CDR3nt: TGCAGCGTAGAAGACTCCTACAATGAGCAGTTCTTC
CDR3aa: CSVEDSYNEQFF
v_gene: TRBV29-1
j_gene: TRBJ2-1
abundance: -
d_gene: -

CDR3nt: TGCGCCAGCAGCCGAGGGGGGACAGGGATGTGCGAGCAGTACTTC
CDR3aa: CASSRGGTGMCEQYF
v_gene: TRBV5-1
j_gene: TRBJ2-7
abundance: -
d_gene: TRBD1

CDR3nt: TGTGCCAGCAGGAAGGACACCGGGGAGCTGTTTTTT
CDR3aa: CASRKDTGELFF
v_gene: TRBV6-1
j_gene: TRBJ2-2
abundance: -
d_gene: -

CDR3nt: TGCGCCAGCAGAGGCACCGGGGAGCTGTTTTTT
CDR3aa: CASRGTGELFF
v_gene: TRBV5-1
j_gene: TRBJ2-2
abundance: many
d_gene: -

CDR3nt: TGTGCCAGCAGCCATCAAGGGGTTTCTGGAAACACCATATATTTT
CDR3aa: CASSHQGVSGNTIYF
v_gene: TRBV14
j_gene: TRBJ1-3
abundance: few
d_gene: -

CDR3nt: TGTGCCAGCACCGGACAGGGTTGGACTGAAGCTTTCTTT
CDR3aa: CASTGQGWTEAFF
v_gene: TRBV6-2/TRBV6-3
j_gene: TRBJ1-1
abundance: many
d_gene: TRBD1

CDR3nt: TGTGCTAGTGGTTTGGGGAGGAGTTGGGCCGGCGCAGATACGCAGTATTTT
CDR3aa: CASGLGRSWAGADTQYF
v_gene: TRBV12-5
j_gene: TRBJ2-3
abundance: many
d_gene: -

CDR3nt: TGTGCCAGCAGACCTTTTCGGACAGGGATGACGGCGGTTGGGGCCAACGTCCTGACTTTC
CDR3aa: CASRPFRTGMTAVGANVLTF
v_gene: TRBV7-2
j_gene: TRBJ2-6
abundance: many
d_gene: TRBD1

CDR3nt: TGTGCCAGCAGCTTGGACGGAGAGGGTGGAGATACGCAGTATTTT
CDR3aa: CASSLDGEGGDTQYF
v_gene: TRBV5-4
j_gene: TRBJ2-3
abundance: once
d_gene: -

CDR3nt: TGTGCCAGCAGCTCCAGGGCCATGGATGAAAAACTGTTTTTT
CDR3aa: CASSSRAMDEKLFF
v_gene: TRBV5-6
j_gene: TRBJ1-4
abundance: many
d_gene: -

CDR3nt: TGTGCCAGCAGCTTAGAGGGGTCCTATGGCTACACCTTC
CDR3aa: CASSLEGSYGYTF
v_gene: TRBV11-2
j_gene: TRBJ1-2
abundance: many
d_gene: -

CDR3nt: TGCGCCAGCAGCCAGAACATACTAGCGGGGGAGCTCAATGAGCAGTTCTTC
CDR3aa: CASSQNILAGELNEQFF
v_gene: TRBV4-3
j_gene: TRBJ2-1
abundance: many
d_gene: TRBD2

CDR3nt: TGTGCCAGCAGCGTAGGGCAGCCAAATCAGCCCCAGCATTTT
CDR3aa: CASSVGQPNQPQHF
v_gene: TRBV9
j_gene: TRBJ1-5
abundance: many
d_gene: -

CDR3nt: TGTGCCAGCAGAAGACTAGCGGGGCCCTACAATGAGCAGTTCTTC
CDR3aa: CASRRLAGPYNEQFF
v_gene: TRBV12-3/TRBV12-4
j_gene: TRBJ2-1
abundance: many
d_gene: TRBD2

CDR3nt: TGTGCCAGCAGCTTTTTGTTGGGGGCCTCAGATACGCAGTATTTT
CDR3aa: CASSFLLGASDTQYF
v_gene: TRBV7-8
j_gene: TRBJ2-3
abundance: many
d_gene: -

CDR3nt: TGTGCCATCAGTGGAGGGGGCGGATATGGCTACACCTTC
CDR3aa: CAISGGGGYGYTF
v_gene: TRBV10-3
j_gene: TRBJ1-2
abundance: -
d_gene: TRBD1

CDR3nt: TGTGCCAGCAGCCCCGGGGCTACGGACACCATATATTTT
CDR3aa: CASSPGATDTIYF
v_gene: TRBV7-9
j_gene: TRBJ1-3
abundance: few
d_gene: -

CDR3nt: TGTGCCAGCAGGGATAGACAGGGGGCCGCCAAAAACATTCAGTACTTC
CDR3aa: CASRDRQGAAKNIQYF
v_gene: TRBV6-1
j_gene: TRBJ2-4
abundance: few
d_gene: TRBD1

CDR3nt: TGTGCCAGCAACCAAAGGACAGGCGGGAATTCACCCCTCCACTTT
CDR3aa: CASNQRTGGNSPLHF
v_gene: TRBV6-2/TRBV6-3
j_gene: TRBJ1-6
abundance: many
d_gene: TRBD1

CDR3nt: TGTGCCAGCCTGGGCCCGGGGGCGAGCACCGGGGAGCTGTTTTTT
CDR3aa: CASLGPGASTGELFF
v_gene: TRBV7-9
j_gene: TRBJ2-2
abundance: many
d_gene: -

CDR3nt: TGTGCCAGCAGCTTGACACAATTGAACACTGAAGCTTTCTTT
CDR3aa: CASSLTQLNTEAFF
v_gene: TRBV7-8
j_gene: TRBJ1-1
abundance: many
d_gene: -

CDR3nt: TGTGCCAGTACTTGGACTGAGAACACTGAAGCTTTCTTT
CDR3aa: CASTWTENTEAFF
v_gene: TRBV19
j_gene: TRBJ1-1
abundance: few
d_gene: -

CDR3nt: TGCGCCAGCAGCCAAGATGGGGCAGGTAGCACAGATACGCAGTATTTT
CDR3aa: CASSQDGAGSTDTQYF
v_gene: TRBV4-3
j_gene: TRBJ2-3
abundance: few
d_gene: -

CDR3nt: TGTGCCAGCAGCCAATTACAGGGGGGCAATGAGCAGTTCTTC
CDR3aa: CASSQLQGGNEQFF
v_gene: TRBV14
j_gene: TRBJ2-1
abundance: -
d_gene: TRBD1

CDR3nt: TGTGCCAGCAGCTTAGGGATGGAGGTGCGGATAGGCGAGCAGTACTTC
CDR3aa: CASSLGMEVRIGEQYF
v_gene: TRBV11-2
j_gene: TRBJ2-7
abundance: -
d_gene: -

CDR3nt: TGTGCCAGCACTACACGGGACAGGGGGTTCGACGAGCAGTACTTC
CDR3aa: CASTTRDRGFDEQYF
v_gene: TRBV6-2/TRBV6-3
j_gene: TRBJ2-7
abundance: once
d_gene: TRBD1

CDR3nt: TGTGCCAGCAGCTTAGGGGGCGTTATTCCCGGGGAGCTGTTTTTT
CDR3aa: CASSLGGVIPGELFF
v_gene: TRBV5-6
j_gene: TRBJ2-2
abundance: -
d_gene: TRBD1

CDR3nt: TGTGCCAGCAGCTTACCGGGGTCCAGCCAAGAGACCCAGTACTTC
CDR3aa: CASSLPGSSQETQYF
v_gene: TRBV7-4
j_gene: TRBJ2-5
abundance: once
d_gene: -